This T cell receptor beta chain was captured by sequencing in a study of beta chain features in type 1 diabetes (dated by TCRdb to the late 2010s). Study-wide context: Mean age, gender distribution, total cell number and subset yield did not differ between patients and healthy donors. In the study, recently diagnosed type 1 diabetes patients and matched healthy donors were compared on the TCRB repertoires of their sorted circulating CD4+ T cell subsets. Regulatory and stem cell-like memory subsets were isolated from only 8 patients and roughly 8 healthy donors, whereas naive and central memory subsets came from all 28 donors. A total of some 100,000,000 sorted cells were examined across all samples, and the number of cells per subset was strongly correlated with RNA yield. Results the study describes overall, beyond this receptor: PCR may preferentially amplify shorter templates, but because patient and control samples were amplified and corrected together, any resulting skew would affect both groups equally. Fewer insertions and more nucleotide deletions at VDJ recombination sites were observed in patients with type 1 diabetes, implying thymic rearrangement abnormalities. Because cDNA was sequenced instead of genomic DNA, highly expressing activated cells could be over-represented, though the groups showed no difference in activation or CD3 levels. In all four CD4+ subsets, TCRB CDR3 length was moderately but significantly shorter in type 1 diabetes patients. Naive, central memory and regulatory TCRB repertoires appeared more similar among patients than among healthy donors. Because the HLA sub-analyses included only small numbers of individuals, any influence of HLA type on TCRB rearrangement was left unresolved.

The entire amount of isolated RNA was reverse transcribed using the High Capacity cDNA Reverse Transcription Kit, so the sequenced TCRB transcripts were expressed ones. Deep immunoSEQ sequencing was applied to naive, central memory and regulatory T cell samples, giving an average of about 3.7 million total reads per sample. After sorted cells were lysed in RLT buffer, RNA was extracted with DNase-treated RNeasy Micro or Mini kits, with the choice depending on cell number. Each cell subset was processed on its own to prevent cross-contamination, while patient and healthy donor samples were processed together. The immunoSEQ multiplex PCR was used to amplify TCRB sequences from cDNA, generating 87-bp fragments that spanned the CDR3 region. The amplicons were sequenced using the Illumina HiSeq platform. The study's own analysis went as follows. Synthetic template baselines were used to correct PCR bias computationally, reads within Hamming distance 2 were collapsed, and singletons that could not be merged were discarded. Reads were aligned against IMGT so that V, D and J genes, CDR3 length and insertions or deletions at six rearrangement sites could be assigned. Within each subset, clonotype counts were normalized to sorted cell number, after which true diversity and Gini coefficients were computed with the tcR R package. The overlap coefficient, calculated on TCRB nucleotide sequences, was used to measure repertoire sharing. Out-of-frame TCRB sequences from naive cells were analyzed as a proxy for the pre-selection repertoire. Drawn from immuneACCESS, this table holds only the in-frame rearrangements with V and J called that TCRdb kept. Clones are partly lost; checked studies trace under half to an unresolved V gene and leave the rest unexplained. V, J and clone size derive from that table, while D and trimming were established from the DNA sequence. This sample is represented by hundreds of thousands of clones; about 14% of them were singletons. Approximately 0.087% of the sample belongs to the ten largest clones.

At the junction V is shortened by 5 bases and J by 3 bases, with 14 bases in between. Sequences SEHNR (CDR1) and FQNEAQ (CDR2) are obtained from the germline V gene (reference sequence). The CDR3 spans 14 residues, from the cysteine through the phenylalanine. This entry keeps only the CDR3 DNA: 42 bases, framed from base 1. From each donor, a single peripheral blood sample of approximately 120 mL on average was drawn into heparinised tubes. Naive, central memory, regulatory and stem cell-like memory CD4+ T cells were sorted on a BD FACSAria II using a panel including CD45RO, CCR7, CD25, CD127, CD95 and CD27. Every sorted population had a purity above 98%. PBMCs were isolated immediately by Lymphoprep density gradient centrifugation and stained directly without culture. So that batch effects would be minimized, each experiment stained and sorted samples in pairs, pairing one healthy donor with one patient.

For this clone: Which antigen it targets is not known. There are no base qualities to consult, and no much larger clone falls within one base.

This sequence originates from a man between 18 and 35 years old in good health. The source material was naive CD4+ T cells from blood. The cell subset or site tag for this specimen amounts to: true naive CD4+ T cells. The V and J genes are TRBV7-9 and TRBJ2-7; tentative D gene TRBD1, with 6 bases matching. The CDR3 is CASSLWTADYEQYF. The sequenced DNA is TGTGCCAGCAGCCTGTGGACAGCGGACTACGAGCAGTACTTC.